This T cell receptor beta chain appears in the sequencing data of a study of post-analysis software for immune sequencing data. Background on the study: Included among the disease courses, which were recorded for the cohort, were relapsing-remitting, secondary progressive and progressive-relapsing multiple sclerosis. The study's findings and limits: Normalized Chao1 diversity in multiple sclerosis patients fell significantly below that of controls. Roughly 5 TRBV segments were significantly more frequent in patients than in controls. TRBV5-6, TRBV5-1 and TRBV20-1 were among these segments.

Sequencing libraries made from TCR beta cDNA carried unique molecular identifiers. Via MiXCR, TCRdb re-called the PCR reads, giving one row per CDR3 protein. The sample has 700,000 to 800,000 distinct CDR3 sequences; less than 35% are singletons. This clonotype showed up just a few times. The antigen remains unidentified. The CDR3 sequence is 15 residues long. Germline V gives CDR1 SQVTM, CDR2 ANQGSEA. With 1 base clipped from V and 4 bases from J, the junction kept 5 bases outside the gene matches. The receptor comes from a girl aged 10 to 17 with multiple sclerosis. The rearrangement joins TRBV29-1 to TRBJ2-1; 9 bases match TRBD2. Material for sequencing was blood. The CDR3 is CSVEGGGGKYNEQFF. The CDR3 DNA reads TGCAGCGTTGAAGGCGGGGGGGGGAAATACAATGAGCAGTTCTTC.